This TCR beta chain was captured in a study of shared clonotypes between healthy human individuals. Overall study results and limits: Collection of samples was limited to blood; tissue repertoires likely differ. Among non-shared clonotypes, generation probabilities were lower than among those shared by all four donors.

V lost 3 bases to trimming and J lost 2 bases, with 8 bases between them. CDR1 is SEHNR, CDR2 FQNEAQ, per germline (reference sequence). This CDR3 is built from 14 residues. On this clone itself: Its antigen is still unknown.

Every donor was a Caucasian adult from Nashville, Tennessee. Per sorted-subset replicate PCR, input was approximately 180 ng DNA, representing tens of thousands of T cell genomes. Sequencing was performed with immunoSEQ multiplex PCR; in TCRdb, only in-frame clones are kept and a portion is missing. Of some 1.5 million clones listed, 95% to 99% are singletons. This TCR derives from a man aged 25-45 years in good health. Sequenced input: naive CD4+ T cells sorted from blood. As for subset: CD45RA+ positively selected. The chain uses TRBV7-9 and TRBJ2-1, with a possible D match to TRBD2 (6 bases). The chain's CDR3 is CASSFSGPYNEQFF. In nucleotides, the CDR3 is TGTGCCAGCAGCTTTAGCGGCCCCTACAATGAGCAGTTCTTC. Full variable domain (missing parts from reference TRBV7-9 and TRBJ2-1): DTGVSQNPRHKITKRGQNVTFRCDPISEHNRLYWYRQTLGQGPEFLTYFQNEAQLEKSRLLSDRFSAERPKGSFSTLEIQRTEQGDSAMYLCASSFSGPYNEQFFGPGTRLTVL.